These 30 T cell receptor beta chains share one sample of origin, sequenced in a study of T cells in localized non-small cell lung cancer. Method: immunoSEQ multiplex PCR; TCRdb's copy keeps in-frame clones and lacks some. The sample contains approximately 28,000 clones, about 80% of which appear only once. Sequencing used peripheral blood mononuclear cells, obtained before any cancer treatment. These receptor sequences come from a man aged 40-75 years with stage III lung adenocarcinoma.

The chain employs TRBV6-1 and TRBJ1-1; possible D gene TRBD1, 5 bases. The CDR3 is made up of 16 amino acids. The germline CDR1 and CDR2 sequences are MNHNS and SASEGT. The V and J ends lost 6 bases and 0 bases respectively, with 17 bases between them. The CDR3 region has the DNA TGTGCCAGCAGCGAACTCCAGGGAACCATGAACACTGAAGCTTTCTTT. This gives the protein CASSELQGTMNTEAFF.

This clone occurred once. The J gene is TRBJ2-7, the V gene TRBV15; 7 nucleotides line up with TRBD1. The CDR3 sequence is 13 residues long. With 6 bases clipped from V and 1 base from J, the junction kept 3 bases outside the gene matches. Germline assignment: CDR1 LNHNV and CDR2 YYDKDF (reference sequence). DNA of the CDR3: TGTGCCACCAGGGGACAGTCATCCTACGAGCAGTACTTC. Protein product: CATRGQSSYEQYF.

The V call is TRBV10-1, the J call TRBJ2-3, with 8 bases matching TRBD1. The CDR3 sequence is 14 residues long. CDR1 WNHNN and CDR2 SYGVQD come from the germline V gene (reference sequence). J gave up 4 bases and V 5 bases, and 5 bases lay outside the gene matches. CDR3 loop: CASSSDREPDTQYF. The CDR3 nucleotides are TGCGCCAGCAGTTCGGACAGGGAACCAGATACGCAGTATTTT.

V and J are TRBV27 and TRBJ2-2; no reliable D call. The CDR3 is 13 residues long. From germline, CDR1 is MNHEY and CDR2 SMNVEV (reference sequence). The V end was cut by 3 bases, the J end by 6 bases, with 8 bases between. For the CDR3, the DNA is TGTGCCAGCAGTTTTTATAGGGCCGGGGAGCTGTTTTTT. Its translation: CASSFYRAGELFF.

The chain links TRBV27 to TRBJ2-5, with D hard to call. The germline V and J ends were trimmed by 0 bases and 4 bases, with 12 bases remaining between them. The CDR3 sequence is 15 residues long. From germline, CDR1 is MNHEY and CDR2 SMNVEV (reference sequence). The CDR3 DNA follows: TGTGCCAGCAGTTTATCCCTTGAGTGGAGAGAGACCCAGTACTTC. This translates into CASSLSLEWRETQYF.

The CDR3 DNA reads TGTGCCAGCAGCTTGATAGGGGTGGGCACAGATACGCAGTATTTT. Its translation: CASSLIGVGTDTQYF. The V gene is TRBV5-6, the J gene TRBJ2-3, with D maybe TRBD1 (5 bases). Looked up from germline, CDR1 is SGHDT and CDR2 is YYEEEE. The V end lost 1 base, the J end lost 1 base, and 10 bases lay between the germline ends. This CDR3 spans 15 amino acids.

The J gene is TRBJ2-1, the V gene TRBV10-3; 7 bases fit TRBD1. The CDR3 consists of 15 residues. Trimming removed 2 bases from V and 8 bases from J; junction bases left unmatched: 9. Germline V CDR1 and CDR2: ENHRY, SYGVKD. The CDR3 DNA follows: TGTGCCATCAGTGAGAAAGGACAGGTCTTTTATGAGCAGTTCTTC. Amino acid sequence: CAISEKGQVFYEQFF.

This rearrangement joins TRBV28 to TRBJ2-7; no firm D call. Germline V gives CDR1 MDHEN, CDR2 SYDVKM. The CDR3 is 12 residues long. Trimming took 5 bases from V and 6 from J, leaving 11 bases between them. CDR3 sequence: CASSEVYGEQYF. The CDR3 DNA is TGTGCCAGCAGTGAAGTGTACGGCGAGCAGTACTTC.

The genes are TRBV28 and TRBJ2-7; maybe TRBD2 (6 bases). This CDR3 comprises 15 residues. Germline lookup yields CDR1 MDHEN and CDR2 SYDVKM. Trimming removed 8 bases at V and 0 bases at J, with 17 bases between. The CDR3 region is CASGGPVGSSYEQYF. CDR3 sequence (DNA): TGTGCCAGCGGAGGGCCAGTAGGCAGCTCCTACGAGCAGTACTTC. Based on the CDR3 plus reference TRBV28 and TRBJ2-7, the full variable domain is DVKVTQSSRYLVKRTGEKVFLECVQDMDHENMFWYRQDPGLGLRLIYFSYDVKMKEKGDIPEGYSVSREKKERFSLILESASTNQTSMYLCASGGPVGSSYEQYFGPGTRLTVT.

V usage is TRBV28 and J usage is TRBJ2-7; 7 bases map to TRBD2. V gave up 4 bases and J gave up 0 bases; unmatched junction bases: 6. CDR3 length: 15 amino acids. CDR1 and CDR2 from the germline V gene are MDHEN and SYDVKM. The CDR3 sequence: CASSSPGRGSYEQYF. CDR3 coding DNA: TGTGCCAGCAGTTCCCCAGGGAGGGGCTCCTACGAGCAGTACTTC.

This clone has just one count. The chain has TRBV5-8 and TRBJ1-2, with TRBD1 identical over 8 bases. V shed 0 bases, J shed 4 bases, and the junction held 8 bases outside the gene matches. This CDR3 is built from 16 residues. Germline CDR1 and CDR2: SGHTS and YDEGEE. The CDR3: CASSLAVGTGSYGYTF. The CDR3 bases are TGTGCCAGCAGCTTGGCCGTGGGGACAGGATCCTATGGCTACACCTTC.

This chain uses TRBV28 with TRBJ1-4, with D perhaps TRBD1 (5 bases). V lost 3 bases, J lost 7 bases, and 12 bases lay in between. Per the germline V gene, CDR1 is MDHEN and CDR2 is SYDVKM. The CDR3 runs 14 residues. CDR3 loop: CASSFGGVGEKLFF. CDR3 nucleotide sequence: TGTGCCAGCAGTTTCGGAGGGGTTGGTGAAAAACTGTTTTTT.

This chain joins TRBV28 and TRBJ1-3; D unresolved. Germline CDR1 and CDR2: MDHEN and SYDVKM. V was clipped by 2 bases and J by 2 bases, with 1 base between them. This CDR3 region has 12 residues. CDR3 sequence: CASSLTGNTIYF. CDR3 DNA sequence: TGTGCCAGCAGTTTAACTGGAAACACCATATATTTT.

The CDR3 DNA follows: TGTGCCAGGACGGAGCCTTCTGGGGCCAACGTCCTGACTTTC. Translated, it gives CARTEPSGANVLTF. The chain joins TRBV2 to TRBJ2-6; D is unresolved. Trimming removed 9 bases from V and 1 base from J, with 10 bases in between. Germline assignment: CDR1 SNHLY and CDR2 FYNNEI. The CDR3 spans 14 residues.

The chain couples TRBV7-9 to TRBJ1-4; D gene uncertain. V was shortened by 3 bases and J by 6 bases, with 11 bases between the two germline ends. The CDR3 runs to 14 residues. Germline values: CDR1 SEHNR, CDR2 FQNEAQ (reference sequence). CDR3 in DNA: TGTGCCAGCAGCTTTCAGCGGGGAGATGAAAAACTGTTTTTT. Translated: CASSFQRGDEKLFF.

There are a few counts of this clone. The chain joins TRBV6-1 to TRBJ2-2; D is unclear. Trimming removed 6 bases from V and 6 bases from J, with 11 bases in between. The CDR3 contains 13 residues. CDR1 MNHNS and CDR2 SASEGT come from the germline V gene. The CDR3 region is CASSRTRAGELFF. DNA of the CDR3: TGTGCCAGCAGCCGAACCCGTGCCGGGGAGCTGTTTTTT.

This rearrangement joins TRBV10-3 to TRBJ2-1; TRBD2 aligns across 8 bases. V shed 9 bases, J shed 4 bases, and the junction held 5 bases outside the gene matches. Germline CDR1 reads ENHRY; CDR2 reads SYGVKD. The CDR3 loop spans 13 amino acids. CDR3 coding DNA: TGTGCCATGGCTAGCGGGCTGTACAATGAGCAGTTCTTC. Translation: CAMASGLYNEQFF.

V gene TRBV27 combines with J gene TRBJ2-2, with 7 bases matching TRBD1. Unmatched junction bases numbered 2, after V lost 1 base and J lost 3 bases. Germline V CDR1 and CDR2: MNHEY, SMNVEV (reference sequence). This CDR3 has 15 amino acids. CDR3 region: CASSLLGTDTGELFF. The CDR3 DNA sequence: TGTGCCAGCAGTTTATTGGGGACAGACACCGGGGAGCTGTTTTTT.

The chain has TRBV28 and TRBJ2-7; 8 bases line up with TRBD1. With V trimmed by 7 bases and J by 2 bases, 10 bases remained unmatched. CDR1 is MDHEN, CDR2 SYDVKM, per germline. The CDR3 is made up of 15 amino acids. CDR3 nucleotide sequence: TGTGCCAGCATCACAGGGGGTTTCATCGCCTACGAGCAGTACGTC. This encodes CASITGGFIAYEQYV.

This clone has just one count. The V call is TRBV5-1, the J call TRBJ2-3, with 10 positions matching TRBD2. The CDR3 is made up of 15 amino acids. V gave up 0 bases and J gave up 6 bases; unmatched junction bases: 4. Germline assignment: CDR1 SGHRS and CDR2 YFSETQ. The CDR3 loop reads CASSLEAGGPDTQYF. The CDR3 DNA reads TGCGCCAGCAGCTTGGAAGCGGGAGGGCCTGATACGCAGTATTTT.

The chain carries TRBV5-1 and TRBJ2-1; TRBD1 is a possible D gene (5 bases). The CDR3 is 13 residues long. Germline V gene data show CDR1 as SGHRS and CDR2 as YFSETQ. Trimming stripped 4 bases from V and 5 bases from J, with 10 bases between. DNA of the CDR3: TGCGCCAGCAGCCGATCGACAGACAATGAGCAGTTCTTC. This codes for CASSRSTDNEQFF. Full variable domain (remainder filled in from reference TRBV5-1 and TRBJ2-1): KAGVTQTPRYLIKTRGQQVTLSCSPISGHRSVSWYQQTPGQGLQFLFEYFSETQRNKGNFPGRFSGRQFSNSRSEMNVSTLELGDSALYLCASSRSTDNEQFFGPGTRLTVL.

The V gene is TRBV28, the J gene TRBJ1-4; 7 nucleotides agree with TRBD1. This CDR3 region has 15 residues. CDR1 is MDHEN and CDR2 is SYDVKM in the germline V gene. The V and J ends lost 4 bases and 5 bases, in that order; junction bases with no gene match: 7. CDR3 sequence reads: CASSSSRDSNEKLFF. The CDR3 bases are TGTGCCAGCAGTTCCTCCCGGGACAGCAATGAAAAACTGTTTTTT.

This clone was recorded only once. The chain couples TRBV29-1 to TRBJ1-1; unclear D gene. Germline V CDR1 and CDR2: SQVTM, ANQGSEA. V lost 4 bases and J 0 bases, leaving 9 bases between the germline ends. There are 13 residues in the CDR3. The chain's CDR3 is CSVVVHMNTEAFF. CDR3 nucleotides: TGCAGCGTTGTGGTGCACATGAACACTGAAGCTTTCTTT.

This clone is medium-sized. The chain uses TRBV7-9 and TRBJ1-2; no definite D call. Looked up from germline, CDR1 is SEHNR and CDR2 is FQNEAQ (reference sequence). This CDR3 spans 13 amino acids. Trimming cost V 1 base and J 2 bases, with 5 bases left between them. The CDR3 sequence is CASSLDANYGYTF. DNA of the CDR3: TGTGCCAGCAGCTTAGACGCCAACTATGGCTACACCTTC.

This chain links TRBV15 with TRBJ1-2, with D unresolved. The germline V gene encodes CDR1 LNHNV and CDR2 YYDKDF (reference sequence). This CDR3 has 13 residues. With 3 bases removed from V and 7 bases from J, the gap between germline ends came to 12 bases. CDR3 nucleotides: TGTGCCACCAGCAGGGGGTGGGAAAGTGGCTACACCTTC. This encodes CATSRGWESGYTF.

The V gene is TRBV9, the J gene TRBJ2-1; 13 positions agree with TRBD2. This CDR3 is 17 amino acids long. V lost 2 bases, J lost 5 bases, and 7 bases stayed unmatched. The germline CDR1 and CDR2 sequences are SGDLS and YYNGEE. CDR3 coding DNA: TGTGCCAGCAGCGTTGCACTAGCGGGAGGGCCAGACAATGAGCAGTTCTTC. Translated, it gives CASSVALAGGPDNEQFF.

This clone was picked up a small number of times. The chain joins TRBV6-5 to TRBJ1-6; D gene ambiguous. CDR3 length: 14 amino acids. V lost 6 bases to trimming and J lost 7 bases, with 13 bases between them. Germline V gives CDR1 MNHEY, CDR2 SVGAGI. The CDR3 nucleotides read TGTGCCAGCAGCCCCTACCCCGGGAATTCACCCCTCCACTTT. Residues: CASSPYPGNSPLHF.

The CDR3: CASSEWTASTYEQYF. The CDR3 DNA reads TGCGCCAGCAGCGAATGGACAGCCTCAACCTACGAGCAGTACTTC. This sequence joins TRBV5-1 and TRBJ2-7, with D possibly being TRBD1 (6 bases). V lost 4 bases to trimming and J lost 2 bases, with 16 bases between them. There are 15 residues in the CDR3. CDR1 and CDR2 (germline): SGHRS, YFSETQ.

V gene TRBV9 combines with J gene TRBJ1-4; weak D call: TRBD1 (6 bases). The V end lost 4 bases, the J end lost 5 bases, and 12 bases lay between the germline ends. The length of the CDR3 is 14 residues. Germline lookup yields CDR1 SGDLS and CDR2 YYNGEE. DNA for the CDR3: TGTGCCAGCAGCTCGGACAGCAGCAATGAAAAACTGTTTTTT. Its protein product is CASSSDSSNEKLFF.

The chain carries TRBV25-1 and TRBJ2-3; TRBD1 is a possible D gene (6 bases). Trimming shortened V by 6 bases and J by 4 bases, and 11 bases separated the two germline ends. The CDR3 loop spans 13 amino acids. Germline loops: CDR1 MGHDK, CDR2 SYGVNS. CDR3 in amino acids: CASSIRGSDTQYF. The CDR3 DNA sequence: TGTGCCAGCAGCATTAGGGGGTCAGATACGCAGTATTTT.